This T cell receptor beta chain came from a study of blood T cell repertoires in COVID-19. Germline CDR1 is SGHDN and CDR2 is FVKESK. The trim removed 4 bases at V and 4 bases at J, leaving 9 bases unmatched. CDR3 length: 15 residues. Per the authors' pipeline: Estimation of nucleated cell counts relied on the amplification of reference gene primers. TCRdb's table, derived via immunoSEQ multiplex PCR, lists solely in-frame clones and lacks some. V and J calls plus clone size are reproduced from that table; the DNA served to infer D and trimming. Altogether 240,000 or so clones are present, 75% to 90% being singletons, with the ten largest covering approximately 9%. The sample holds one count of this clone. Those enrolled, adults aged roughly 18 to 90 years, came from 24 US areas. Participants' own reports of clinical history determined their cohort assignment. Two negative PCRs, clearance, or symptom resolution were required of recovered Cohort 3 donors.

The receptor comes from a man between 40 and 49 years old who had recovered from COVID-19. The sequenced sample was PBMCs or T cells enriched from blood (not recorded which). The chain joins TRBV14 to TRBJ2-7; 8 nucleotides agree with TRBD2. Here the CDR3 reads CASSPPGGRAYEQYF. The CDR3 DNA reads as TGTGCCAGCAGCCCCCCGGGGGGGAGGGCGTACGAGCAGTACTTC.